The rows below give T cell receptor beta chains drawn from one sample of a study of T-cell memory formation after mild COVID-19. Using its own MiXCR run on the 5' RACE reads, TCRdb lists one record per CDR3 protein. The sample includes 540,000 or so distinct CDR3 sequences, 20% of them seen just once. What was sequenced was PBMCs or a T cell subset sorted from them (not recorded which). These receptors came from an adult woman who had mild COVID-19 (a few samples of this study predate the infection). Cell type and time point are not known. Each CDR3 is given with its conserved first and last residue.

>11|TRBV5-4|TRBJ1-2
CASSLQDVYTF
>13|TRBV5-6|TRBJ2-4
CASSLARKNIQYF
>12|TRBV3-1|TRBJ2-2
CASQGGRGELFF
>17|TRBV10-3|TRBJ2-5
CAISASPGQGSSETQYF
>15|TRBV20-1|TRBJ2-3
CSASKWGASGDTHYF
>13|TRBV10-3|TRBJ2-7
CAINPGGGYEQYF
>16|TRBV6-6|TRBJ1-4
CASSYSIPAHNEKLFF
>18|TRBV20-1|TRBJ2-3
CSAGGTSGDLTSTDTQYF
>16|TRBV3-1|TRBJ2-7
CASSQGRTRSSYEQYF
>16|TRBV4-1|TRBJ2-1
CASTLEGGYIDNEQFF
>15|TRBV7-2|TRBJ2-1
CASSPTGARPTEQFF
>15|TRBV10-3|TRBJ2-7
CAISGRPGRPYEQYF